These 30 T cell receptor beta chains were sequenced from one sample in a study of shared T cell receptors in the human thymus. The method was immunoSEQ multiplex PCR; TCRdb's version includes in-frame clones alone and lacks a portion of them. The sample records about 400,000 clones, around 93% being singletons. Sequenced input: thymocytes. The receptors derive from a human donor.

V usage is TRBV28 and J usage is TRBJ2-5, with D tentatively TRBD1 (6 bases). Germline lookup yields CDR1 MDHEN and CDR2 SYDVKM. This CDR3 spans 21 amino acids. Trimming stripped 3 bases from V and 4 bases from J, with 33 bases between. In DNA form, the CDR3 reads TGTGCCAGCAGTTTCCCGATACCCCTTCACTTACCTTTCACAGGGCTAGAGACCCAGTACTTC. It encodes CASSFPIPLHLPFTGLETQYF.

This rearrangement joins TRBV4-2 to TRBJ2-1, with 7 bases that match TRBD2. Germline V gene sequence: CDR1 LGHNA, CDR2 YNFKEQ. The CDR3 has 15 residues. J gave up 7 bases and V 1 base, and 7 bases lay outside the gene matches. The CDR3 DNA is TGTGCCAGCAGCCAAGGACCTAGCGGACTTAATGAGCAGTTCTTC. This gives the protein CASSQGPSGLNEQFF.

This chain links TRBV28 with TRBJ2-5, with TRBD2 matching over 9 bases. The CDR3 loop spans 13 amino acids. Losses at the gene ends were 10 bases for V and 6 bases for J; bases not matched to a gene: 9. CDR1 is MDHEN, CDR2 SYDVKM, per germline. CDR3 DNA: TGTGCCACACCCCCAGCGGGAGGCAAGACCCAGTACTTC. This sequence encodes CATPPAGGKTQYF.

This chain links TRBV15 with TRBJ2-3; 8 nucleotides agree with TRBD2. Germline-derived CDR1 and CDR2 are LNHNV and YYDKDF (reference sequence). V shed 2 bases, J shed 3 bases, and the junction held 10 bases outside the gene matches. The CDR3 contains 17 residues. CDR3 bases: TGTGCCACCAGCAGATATCGGGAGGGCGATGAAACAGATACGCAGTATTTT. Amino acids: CATSRYREGDETDTQYF.

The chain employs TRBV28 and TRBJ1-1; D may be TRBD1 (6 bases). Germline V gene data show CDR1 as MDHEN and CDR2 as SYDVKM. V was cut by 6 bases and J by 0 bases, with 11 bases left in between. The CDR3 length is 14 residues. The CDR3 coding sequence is TGTGCCAGCAGGACGGGGGCGGTGAACACTGAAGCTTTCTTT. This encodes CASRTGAVNTEAFF.

The CDR3 protein is CASILAGSNTGELFF. The DNA of the CDR3 is TGTGCCAGTATCCTGGCGGGAAGTAACACCGGGGAGCTGTTTTTT. The V call is TRBV19, the J call TRBJ2-2; perhaps TRBD2 as D (6 bases). Trimming shortened V by 7 bases and J by 2 bases, and 14 bases separated the two germline ends. The CDR3 is made up of 15 amino acids. Germline V CDR1 and CDR2: LNHDA, SQIVND (reference sequence).

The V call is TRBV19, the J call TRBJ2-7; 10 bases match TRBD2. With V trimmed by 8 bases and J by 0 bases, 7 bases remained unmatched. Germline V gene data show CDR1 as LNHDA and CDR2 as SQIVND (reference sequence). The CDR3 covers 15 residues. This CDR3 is CASRTSGISSYEQYF. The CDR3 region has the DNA TGTGCCAGTCGTACTAGCGGGATAAGCTCCTACGAGCAGTACTTC.

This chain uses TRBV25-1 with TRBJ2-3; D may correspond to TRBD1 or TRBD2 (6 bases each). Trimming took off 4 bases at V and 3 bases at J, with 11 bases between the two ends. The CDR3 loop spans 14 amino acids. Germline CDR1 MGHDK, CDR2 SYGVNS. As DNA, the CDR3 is TGTGCCAGCAGTGCAACAGGGAGGACAGATACGCAGTATTTT. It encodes CASSATGRTDTQYF.

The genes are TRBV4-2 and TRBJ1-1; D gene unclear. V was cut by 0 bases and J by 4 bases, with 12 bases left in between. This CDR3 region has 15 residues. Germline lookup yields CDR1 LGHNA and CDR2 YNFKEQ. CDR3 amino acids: CASSQEVRGTTEAFF. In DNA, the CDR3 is TGTGCCAGCAGCCAAGAAGTTCGCGGAACCACTGAAGCTTTCTTT.

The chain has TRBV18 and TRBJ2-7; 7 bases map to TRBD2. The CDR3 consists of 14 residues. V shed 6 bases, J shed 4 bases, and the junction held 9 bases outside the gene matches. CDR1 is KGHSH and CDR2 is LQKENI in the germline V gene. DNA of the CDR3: TGTGCCAGCTCGCCTATAGCGGGTTCATACGAGCAGTACTTC. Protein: CASSPIAGSYEQYF.

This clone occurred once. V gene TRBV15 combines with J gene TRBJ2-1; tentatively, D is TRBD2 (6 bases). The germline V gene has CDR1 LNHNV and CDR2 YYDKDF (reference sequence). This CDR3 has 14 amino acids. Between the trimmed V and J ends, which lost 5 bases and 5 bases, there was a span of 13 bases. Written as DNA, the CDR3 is TGTGCCACCAGCTTTGGGGGAGGCAACAATGAGCAGTTCTTC. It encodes CATSFGGGNNEQFF.

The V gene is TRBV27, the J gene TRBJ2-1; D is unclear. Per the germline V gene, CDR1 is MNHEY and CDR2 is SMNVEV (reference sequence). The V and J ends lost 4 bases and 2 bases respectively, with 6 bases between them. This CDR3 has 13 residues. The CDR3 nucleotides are TGTGCCAGCAGTTACAAGCCCTACAATGAGCAGTTCTTC. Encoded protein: CASSYKPYNEQFF.

The chain's CDR3 is CATSRDGGGQPQHF. The CDR3 region has the DNA TGTGCCACCAGCAGAGACGGGGGAGGTCAGCCCCAGCATTTT. The V and J genes are TRBV15 and TRBJ1-5; D might be TRBD1 (5 bases). Trimming stripped 0 bases from V and 6 bases from J, with 9 bases between. This CDR3 region has 14 residues. The germline gives CDR1 LNHNV, CDR2 YYDKDF (reference sequence).

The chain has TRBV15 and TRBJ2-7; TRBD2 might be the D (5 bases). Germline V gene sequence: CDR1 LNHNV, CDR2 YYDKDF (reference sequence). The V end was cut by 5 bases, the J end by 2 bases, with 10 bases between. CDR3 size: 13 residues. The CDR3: CATSGAVTYEQYF. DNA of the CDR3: TGTGCCACCAGCGGAGCGGTGACCTACGAGCAGTACTTC.

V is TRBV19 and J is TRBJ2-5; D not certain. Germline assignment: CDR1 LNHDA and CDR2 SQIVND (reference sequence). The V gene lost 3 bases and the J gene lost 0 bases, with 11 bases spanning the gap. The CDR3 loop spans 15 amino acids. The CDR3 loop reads CASSMTEEYQETQYF. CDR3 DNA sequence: TGTGCCAGTAGTATGACGGAAGAGTACCAAGAGACCCAGTACTTC.

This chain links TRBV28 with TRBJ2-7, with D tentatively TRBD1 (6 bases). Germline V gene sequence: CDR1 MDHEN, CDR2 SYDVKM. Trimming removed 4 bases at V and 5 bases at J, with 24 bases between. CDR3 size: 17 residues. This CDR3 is CASSSLDLNRVIHEQYF. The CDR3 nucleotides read TGTGCCAGCAGTTCACTAGACTTAAACAGGGTCATCCACGAGCAGTACTTC.

CDR3 amino acids: CASNTGISYEQYF. Written as DNA, the CDR3 is TGTGCCAGCAACACGGGAATCTCCTACGAGCAGTACTTC. This chain joins TRBV27 and TRBJ2-7; D possibly corresponds to TRBD2 (5 bases). Germline CDR1 and CDR2: MNHEY and SMNVEV (reference sequence). This CDR3 has 13 amino acids. The V end was cut by 7 bases, the J end by 0 bases, with 10 bases between.

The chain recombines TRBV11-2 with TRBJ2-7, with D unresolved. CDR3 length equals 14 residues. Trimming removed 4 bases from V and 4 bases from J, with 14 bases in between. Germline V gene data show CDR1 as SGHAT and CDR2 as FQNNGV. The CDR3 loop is CASSSPGSKYEQYF. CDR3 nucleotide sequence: TGTGCCAGCAGCTCCCCCGGGTCCAAATACGAGCAGTACTTC.

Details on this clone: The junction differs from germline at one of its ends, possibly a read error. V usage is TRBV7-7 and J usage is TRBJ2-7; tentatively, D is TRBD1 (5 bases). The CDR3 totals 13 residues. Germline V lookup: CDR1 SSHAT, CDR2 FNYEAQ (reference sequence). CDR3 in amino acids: CASSSDSSYEQYF. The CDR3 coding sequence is TGTGCTAGCAGCTCCGACAGCTCCTACGAGCAGTACTTC.

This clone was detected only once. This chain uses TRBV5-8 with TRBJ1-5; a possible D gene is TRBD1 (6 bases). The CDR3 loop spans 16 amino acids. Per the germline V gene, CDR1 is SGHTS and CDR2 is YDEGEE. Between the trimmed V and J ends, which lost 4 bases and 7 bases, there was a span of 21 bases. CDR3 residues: CASSTGLGRVGQPQHF. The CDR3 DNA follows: TGTGCCAGCAGCACAGGGTTGGGGAGGGTTGGACAGCCCCAGCATTTT.

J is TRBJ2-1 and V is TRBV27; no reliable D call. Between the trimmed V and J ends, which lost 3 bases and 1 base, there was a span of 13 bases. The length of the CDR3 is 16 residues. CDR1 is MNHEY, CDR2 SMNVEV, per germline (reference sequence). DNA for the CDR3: TGTGCCAGCAGTTTTCTAGGCGGTTGGTCCTACAATGAGCAGTTCTTC. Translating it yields CASSFLGGWSYNEQFF.

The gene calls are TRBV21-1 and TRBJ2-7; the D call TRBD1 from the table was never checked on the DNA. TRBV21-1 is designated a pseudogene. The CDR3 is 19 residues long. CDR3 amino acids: CASSKNDRGFSCRVYEQYF. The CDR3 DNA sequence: TGTGCCAGCAGCAAAAACGACAGGGGGTTTTCCTGCCGTGTCTACGAGCAGTACTTC.

CDR3 residues: CASSLGLAGDLDTQYF. CDR3 bases: TGTGCCAGCAGCTTAGGACTAGCGGGAGATTTAGATACGCAGTATTTT. The V call is TRBV11-3, the J call TRBJ2-3; 12 nucleotides match TRBD2. V shed 1 base and J 5 bases; nucleotides not matched to a gene: 4. CDR1 is SGHNT and CDR2 is YENEEA in the germline V gene. The CDR3 contains 16 residues.

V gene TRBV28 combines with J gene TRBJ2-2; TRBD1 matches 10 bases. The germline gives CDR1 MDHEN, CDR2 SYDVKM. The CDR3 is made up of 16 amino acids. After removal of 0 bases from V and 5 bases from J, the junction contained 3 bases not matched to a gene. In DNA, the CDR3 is TGTGCCAGCAGTTTATGGGGACAGGGGAGGACCGGGGAGCTGTTTTTT. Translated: CASSLWGQGRTGELFF.

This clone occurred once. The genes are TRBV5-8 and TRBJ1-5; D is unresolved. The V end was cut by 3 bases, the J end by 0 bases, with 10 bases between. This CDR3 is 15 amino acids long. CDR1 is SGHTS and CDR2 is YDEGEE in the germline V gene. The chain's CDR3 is CASSWTPYSNQPQHF. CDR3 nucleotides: TGTGCCAGCAGCTGGACGCCCTATAGCAATCAGCCCCAGCATTTT.

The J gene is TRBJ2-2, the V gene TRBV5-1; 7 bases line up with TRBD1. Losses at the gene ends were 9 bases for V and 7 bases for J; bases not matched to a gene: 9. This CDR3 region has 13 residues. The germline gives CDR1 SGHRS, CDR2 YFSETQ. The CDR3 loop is CAIATGSGGELFF. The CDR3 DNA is TGCGCCATCGCGACAGGGTCAGGCGGGGAGCTGTTTTTT.

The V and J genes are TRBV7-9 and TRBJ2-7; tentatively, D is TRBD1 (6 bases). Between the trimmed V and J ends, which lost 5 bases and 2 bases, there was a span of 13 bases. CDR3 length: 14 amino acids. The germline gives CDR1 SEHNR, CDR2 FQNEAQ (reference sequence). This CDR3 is CASSVRDTAYEQYF. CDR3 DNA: TGTGCCAGCAGCGTCCGGGACACCGCCTACGAGCAGTACTTC.

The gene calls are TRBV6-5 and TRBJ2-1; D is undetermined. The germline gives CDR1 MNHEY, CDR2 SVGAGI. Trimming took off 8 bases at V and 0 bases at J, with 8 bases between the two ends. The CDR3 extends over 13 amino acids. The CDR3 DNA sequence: TGTGCCAGCCACGTTAGCTCCTACAATGAGCAGTTCTTC. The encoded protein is CASHVSSYNEQFF.

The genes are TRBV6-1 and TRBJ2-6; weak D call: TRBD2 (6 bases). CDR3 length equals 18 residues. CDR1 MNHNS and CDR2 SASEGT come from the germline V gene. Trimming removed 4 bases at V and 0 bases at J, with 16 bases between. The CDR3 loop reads CASSARRERSSGANVLTF. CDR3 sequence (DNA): TGTGCCAGCAGTGCCAGACGGGAGCGGTCCTCTGGGGCCAACGTCCTGACTTTC.

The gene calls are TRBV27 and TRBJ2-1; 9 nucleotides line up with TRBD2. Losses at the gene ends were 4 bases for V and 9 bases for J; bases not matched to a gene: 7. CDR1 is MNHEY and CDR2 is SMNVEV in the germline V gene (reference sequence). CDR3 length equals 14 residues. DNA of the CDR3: TGTGCCAGCAGTTCCGACCCTAGCGGGACTGAGCAGTTCTTC. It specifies CASSSDPSGTEQFF.